The 19 T cell receptor beta chains below come from one sample, sequenced in a study of T cell repertoires in cytomegalovirus infection. These receptors have no known antigen. TCRdb independently ran MiXCR on the reads; one entry per CDR3 protein. Altogether approximately 300,000 distinct CDR3 sequences are present, 25% to 30% being singletons, with the ten largest covering over 15%. The material sequenced was cultured PBMCs, taken from culture after CMV antigen stimulation. The receptors here all came from a human donor in good health (CMV status not recorded). Some clones in this sample may be carry-over from other donors' samples.

This chain joins TRBV28 and TRBJ2-4; tentatively, D is TRBD1 (6 bases). CDR1 is MDHEN and CDR2 is SYDVKM in the germline V gene. The V end lost 5 bases, the J end lost 6 bases, and 11 bases lay between the germline ends. The length of the CDR3 is 13 residues. This chain's CDR3 is CASSKIQGNIQYF. Here the CDR3 DNA reads TGTGCCAGCAGTAAGATACAGGGAAACATTCAGTACTTC.

V gene TRBV7-3 combines with J gene TRBJ1-1; D possibly corresponds to TRBD1 (5 bases). V dropped 0 bases and J dropped 0 bases, with 14 bases sitting between them. Per germline, CDR1 SGHTA and CDR2 FQGTGA. The CDR3 has 17 amino acids. The CDR3 DNA reads TGTGCCAGCAGCTTAACGTATTCGGCAGGGATGAACACTGAAGCTTTCTTT. It is translated as CASSLTYSAGMNTEAFF.

In its sample, this clonotype was seen a few times. The chain is built from TRBV28 and TRBJ2-2; unclear D gene. Trimming left V 5 bases short and J 0 bases short, with 10 bases between. CDR1 is MDHEN and CDR2 is SYDVKM in the germline V gene. This CDR3 region has 15 residues. This chain's CDR3 is CASSAYRTNTGELFF. CDR3 in DNA: TGTGCCAGCAGTGCCTACCGTACGAACACCGGGGAGCTGTTTTTT.

This clonotype was found many times. The rearrangement links TRBV7-2 to TRBJ2-6; perhaps TRBD2 as D (5 bases). The CDR3 is made up of 20 amino acids. The V gene's germline CDR1 is SGHTA and CDR2 FQGNSA. The V gene lost 1 base and the J gene lost 0 bases, with 19 bases spanning the gap. As DNA, the CDR3 is TGTGCCAGCAGCTTAGGGGTCGGAGGTGACTTAGGCTCTGGGGCCAACGTCCTGACTTTC. Protein sequence: CASSLGVGGDLGSGANVLTF. Complete variable domain (other parts from reference TRBV7-2 and TRBJ2-6): GAGVSQSPSNKVTEKGKDVELRCDPISGHTALYWYRQSLGQGLEFLIYFQGNSAPDKSGLPSDRFSAERTGGSVSTLTIQRTQQEDSAVYLCASSLGVGGDLGSGANVLTFGAGSRLTVL.

Ten or more counts support this clonotype. V gene TRBV7-2 combines with J gene TRBJ1-5; D uncertain. This CDR3 is built from 14 residues. Germline-derived CDR1 and CDR2 are SGHTA and FQGNSA. Trimming removed 6 bases at V and 0 bases at J, with 9 bases between. Written as DNA, the CDR3 is TGTGCCAGCAGTCTATTCAATAGCAATCAGCCCCAGCATTTT. Translated, it gives CASSLFNSNQPQHF.

This clonotype was seen many times. The genes are TRBV7-2 and TRBJ1-1; D is uncertain. This CDR3 contains 13 residues. V was trimmed by 5 bases and J by 1 base, leaving 8 bases between them. CDR1 and CDR2 (germline): SGHTA, FQGNSA. In nucleotides, the CDR3 is TGTGCCAGCAGCGTACAACCGAACACTGAAGCTTTCTTT. Translation: CASSVQPNTEAFF.

This clonotype was counted only a few times. V is TRBV10-3 and J is TRBJ2-1; 8 nucleotides line up with TRBD2. Germline-derived CDR1 and CDR2 are ENHRY and SYGVKD. The V gene end was trimmed by 4 bases and the J gene end by 0 bases; junction bases not matched to a gene: 2. The CDR3 extends over 15 amino acids. CDR3 sequence reads: CAISGSGSSYNEQFF. CDR3 nucleotide sequence: TGTGCCATCAGTGGAAGCGGGAGCTCCTACAATGAGCAGTTCTTC.

V and J are TRBV7-9 and TRBJ2-5, with a possible D match to TRBD1 (6 bases). The CDR3 contains 12 residues. Germline CDR1 reads SEHNR; CDR2 reads FQNEAQ (reference sequence). V was cut by 5 bases and J by 5 bases, with 9 bases left in between. The chain's CDR3 is CASSTGQETQYF. The CDR3 bases are TGTGCCAGCAGCACAGGGCAGGAGACCCAGTACTTC.

The sample holds many counts of this clonotype. V gene TRBV7-2 combines with J gene TRBJ2-1; perhaps TRBD1 as D (6 bases). Germline CDR1 and CDR2: SGHTA and FQGNSA. The CDR3 extends over 15 amino acids. Trimming stripped 3 bases from V and 4 bases from J, with 13 bases between. The CDR3 here is CASSFRTALYNEQFF. DNA of the CDR3: TGTGCCAGCAGCTTCCGGACAGCTCTATACAATGAGCAGTTCTTC. Variable domain in full (rest from reference TRBV7-2 and TRBJ2-1): GAGVSQSPSNKVTEKGKDVELRCDPISGHTALYWYRQSLGQGLEFLIYFQGNSAPDKSGLPSDRFSAERTGGSVSTLTIQRTQQEDSAVYLCASSFRTALYNEQFFGPGTRLTVL.

The chain uses TRBV7-2 and TRBJ2-1, with TRBD1 identical over 7 bases. Germline CDR1 SGHTA, CDR2 FQGNSA. This CDR3 is 15 amino acids long. The ends lost 1 base at V and 2 bases at J; junction bases unmatched: 2. In DNA form, the CDR3 reads TGTGCCAGCAGCTTAGACAGGGGTCCCTACAATGAGCAGTTCTTC. Translated, it gives CASSLDRGPYNEQFF.

Only a few counts were recorded for this clonotype. The rearrangement joins TRBV28 to TRBJ2-1; 7 nucleotides line up with TRBD2. V was clipped by 6 bases and J by 0 bases; unmatched bases: 11. Germline V lookup: CDR1 MDHEN, CDR2 SYDVKM. CDR3 length: 17 amino acids. Here the CDR3 DNA reads TGTGCCAGCAGGCCCGGACTAGTTTACAGCTCCTACAATGAGCAGTTCTTC. It codes for CASRPGLVYSSYNEQFF.

The chain is built from TRBV5-1 and TRBJ1-1; D gene uncertain. Trimming stripped 4 bases from V and 0 bases from J, with 10 bases between. CDR1 and CDR2 (germline): SGHRS, YFSETQ. The CDR3 spans 14 residues. CDR3 in DNA: TGCGCCAGCAGCCCCGGGGAGGTGAACACTGAAGCTTTCTTT. Residues: CASSPGEVNTEAFF.

The V call is TRBV15, the J call TRBJ2-2; the match to TRBD2 covers 7 bases. Trimming at V came to 4 bases and at J to 3 bases, leaving 5 bases not matched to a gene. The V gene's germline CDR1 is LNHNV and CDR2 YYDKDF (reference sequence). CDR3 length: 15 amino acids. For the CDR3, the DNA is TGTGCCACCAGCACGGGGAGGGGACACACCGGGGAGCTGTTTTTT. Translated, it gives CATSTGRGHTGELFF.

This rearrangement joins TRBV10-3 to TRBJ1-5, with D tentatively TRBD1 (5 bases). There are 14 residues in the CDR3. Looked up from germline, CDR1 is ENHRY and CDR2 is SYGVKD. Trimming left V 8 bases short and J 5 bases short, with 16 bases between. Here the CDR3 reads CAIAEEGPDQPQHF. CDR3 in DNA: TGTGCCATCGCCGAGGAGGGGCCGGATCAGCCCCAGCATTTT.

The chain is built from TRBV7-2 and TRBJ1-5; 8 bases line up with TRBD1. V gave up 6 bases and J gave up 7 bases; unmatched junction bases: 11. Germline values: CDR1 SGHTA, CDR2 FQGNSA. The CDR3 is 15 amino acids. This CDR3 reads CASSLGQGRMQPQHF. The CDR3 DNA is TGTGCCAGCAGTCTCGGACAGGGTAGGATGCAGCCCCAGCATTTT.

The chain has TRBV7-2 and TRBJ1-5; D not resolved. The germline CDR1 and CDR2 sequences are SGHTA and FQGNSA. The CDR3 consists of 15 residues. Trimming removed 1 base at V and 7 bases at J, with 14 bases between. The CDR3 DNA follows: TGTGCCAGCAGCTTAGATTCTAGCGGCGGCCAGCCCCAGCATTTT. This translates into CASSLDSSGGQPQHF.

The rearrangement joins TRBV6-6 to TRBJ2-1, with 8 positions matching TRBD1. This CDR3 has 15 residues. The ends lost 6 bases at V and 5 bases at J; junction bases unmatched: 9. The germline V gene has CDR1 MNHNY and CDR2 SVGAGI (reference sequence). The CDR3: CASSPFRGRDNEQFF. CDR3 bases: TGTGCCAGCAGCCCCTTCAGGGGGCGGGACAATGAGCAGTTCTTC.

V and J are TRBV7-9 and TRBJ2-5, with D possibly matching TRBD1 (5 bases). The germline CDR1 and CDR2 sequences are SEHNR and FQNEAQ (reference sequence). Trimming pared 5 bases from V and 9 bases from J, leaving 13 bases between. The CDR3 contains 12 residues. The CDR3 DNA sequence: TGTGCCAGCAGCCCAGGGCTGATGGCCCAGTACTTC. This encodes CASSPGLMAQYF.

The chain recombines TRBV6-4 with TRBJ2-3; D ambiguous. This CDR3 region has 13 residues. Germline-derived CDR1 and CDR2 are MRHNA and SNTAGT. The germline V and J ends were trimmed by 4 bases and 0 bases, with 5 bases remaining between them. The CDR3 region has the DNA TGTGCCAGCAGTGGAGAGAGCACAGATACGCAGTATTTT. Protein: CASSGESTDTQYF.